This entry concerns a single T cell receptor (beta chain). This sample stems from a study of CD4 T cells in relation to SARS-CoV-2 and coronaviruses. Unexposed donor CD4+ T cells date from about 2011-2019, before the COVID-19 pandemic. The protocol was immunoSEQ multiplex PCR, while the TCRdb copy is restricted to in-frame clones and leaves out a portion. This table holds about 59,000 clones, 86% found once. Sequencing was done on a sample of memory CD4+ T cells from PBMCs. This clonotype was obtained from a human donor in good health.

This CDR3 is CASSRSGTVNEKLFF. The CDR3 DNA sequence: TGTGCCAGCAGTCGTTCCGGGACAGTTAATGAAAAACTGTTTTTT. V usage is TRBV3-1 (or the pseudogene TRBV3-2) and J usage is TRBJ1-4; TRBD1 matches at 7 bases. The J segment lost 4 bases and the V segment lost 6 bases, leaving 8 bases of the junction unmatched. The CDR3 extends over 15 amino acids. Looked up from germline, CDR1 is LGHDT and CDR2 is YNNKEL (reference sequence).